This T cell receptor (beta chain) was recorded in a study of T cell responses to AZD1222 COVID-19 vaccine. Germline CDR1 reads MNHEY; CDR2 reads SMNVEV (reference sequence). The trim removed 3 bases at V and 5 bases at J, leaving 9 bases unmatched. The CDR3 is 16 residues long. Sequencing used immunoSEQ multiplex PCR; TCRdb keeps in-frame clones, though not all of them. Altogether roughly 140,000 clones are present, 85% to 90% being singletons, with the ten largest covering around 3.6%. Findings and limits, study-wide: Donors were mostly white British, more females; clonal diversity possibly underestimated. Across the whole spike, CD4 TCRs peaked at regions 160-218 and 743-854.

Worth noting for this clone: Its antigen is still unknown.

The sample in question was peripheral blood, obtained on day 0 of AZD1222 vaccination. This chain joins TRBV27 and TRBJ1-2; TRBD1 matches 10 bases. The sequence was collected from an adult in good health. CDR3 region: CASSFRDRGGGYGYTF. CDR3 in DNA: TGTGCCAGCAGTTTCAGGGACAGGGGAGGGGGATATGGCTACACCTTC.